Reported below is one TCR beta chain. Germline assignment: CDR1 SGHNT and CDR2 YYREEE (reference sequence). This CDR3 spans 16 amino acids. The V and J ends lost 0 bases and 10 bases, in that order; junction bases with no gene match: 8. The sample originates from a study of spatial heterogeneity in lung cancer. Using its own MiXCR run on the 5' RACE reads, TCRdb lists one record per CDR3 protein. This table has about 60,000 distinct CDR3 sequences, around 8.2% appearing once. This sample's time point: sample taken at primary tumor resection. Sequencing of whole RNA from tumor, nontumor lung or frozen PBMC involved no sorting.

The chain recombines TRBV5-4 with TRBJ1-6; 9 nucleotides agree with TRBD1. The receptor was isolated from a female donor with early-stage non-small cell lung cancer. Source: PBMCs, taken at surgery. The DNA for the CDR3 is TGTGCCAGCAGCTTGGGGGGGGACAGGGCTGGCTCACCCCTCCACTTT. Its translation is CASSLGGDRAGSPLHF.